The clone carrying this TCR beta chain came up many times. TCRdb used MiXCR to reprocess the 5' RACE reads, holding one entry per CDR3 protein. The table shows tens of thousands of distinct CDR3 sequences, with 5% to 5.5% occurring only once. Deletions cut 5 bases from V and 4 bases from J, with 18 bases between. Germline assignment: CDR1 LNHDA and CDR2 SQIVND (reference sequence). The CDR3 has 16 residues. The data are from a study of early T cells in non-severe SARS-CoV-2 infection. Here the sequenced sample was whole blood, taken at baseline. The rearrangement links TRBV19 to TRBJ1-5; TRBD1 is a possible D gene (5 bases). This TCR was recovered from an adult who was a healthcare worker with PCR-confirmed SARS-CoV-2 infection or an uninfected control (not recorded which). The CDR3 reads CASSYYESRGNQPQHF. CDR3 coding DNA: TGTGCCAGTAGTTACTACGAGAGTCGGGGGAATCAGCCCCAGCATTTT. Combining the CDR3 with reference TRBV19 and TRBJ1-5 gives the whole variable domain DGGITQSPKYLFRKEGQNVTLSCEQNLNHDAMYWYRQDPGQGLRLIYYSQIVNDFQKGDIAEGYSVSREKKESFPLTVTSAQKNPTAFYLCASSYYESRGNQPQHFGDGTRLSIL.